This is a list of T cell receptor beta chains from one sample in a study of identifying expanded T cells in peripheral blood. Produced via immunoSEQ multiplex PCR; TCRdb's table is partial and in-frame only. The table has about 84,000 clones, about 90% seen once. The sequenced material came from blood. These receptors all stem from a person aged 18 to 69 in good health. The conserved cysteine and the conserved F or W are not part of the CDR3 here. The order of the fields is J gene, V gene, CDR3 protein.

>TRBJ1-2|TRBV6-5
ASSRAGGGYT
>TRBJ2-1|TRBV27
ASFLGAGGNNEQF
>TRBJ1-1|TRBV4-1
ASSLRNRNVAEAF
>TRBJ2-3|TRBV7-7
ASSLGTSTDTQY
>TRBJ2-7|TRBV27
ASRRGAAYEQY
>TRBJ2-2|TRBV6-7
ASGFFGAGELF
>TRBJ2-3|TRBV7-6
ASSLEGSSTPDTQY
>TRBJ1-5|TRBV18
ASSPPLDGSNQPQH
>TRBJ2-1|TRBV10-3
AISGTGRSNEQF
>TRBJ2-4|TRBV18
ASSPPWAAKNIQY
>TRBJ1-2|TRBV19
ASSIAGANYGYT
>TRBJ1-2|TRBV13
ASSSVDRGRGPNYGYT
>TRBJ1-2|TRBV4-3
ASSQEYQSWLYGYT
>TRBJ1-1|TRBV6-6
ASSYQGQMNTEAF